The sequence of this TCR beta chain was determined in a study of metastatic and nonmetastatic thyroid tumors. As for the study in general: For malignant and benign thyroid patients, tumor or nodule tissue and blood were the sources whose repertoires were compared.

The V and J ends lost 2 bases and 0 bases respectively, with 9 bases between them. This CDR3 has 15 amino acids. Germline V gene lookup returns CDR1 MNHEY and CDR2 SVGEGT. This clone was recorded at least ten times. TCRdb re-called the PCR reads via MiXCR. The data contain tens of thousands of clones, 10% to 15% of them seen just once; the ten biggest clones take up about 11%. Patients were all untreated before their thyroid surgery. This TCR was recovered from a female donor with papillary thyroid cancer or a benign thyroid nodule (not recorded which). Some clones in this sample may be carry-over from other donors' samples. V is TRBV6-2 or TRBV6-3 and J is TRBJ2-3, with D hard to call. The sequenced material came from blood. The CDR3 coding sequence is TGTGCCAGCAGTTACAATGGGCTTAGCACAGATACGCAGTATTTT. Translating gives CASSYNGLSTDTQYF.